One sample yielded the 18 T cell receptor beta chains listed below, sequenced in a study of beta chain features in type 1 diabetes. Study outcomes and limitations: When Type 1 diabetes patients were examined, their TCRB CDR3s proved moderately but significantly shorter in all four CD4+ subsets.

These receptors are not linked to any known antigen. Expressed TCRB transcripts were sequenced because the entire RNA isolate underwent reverse transcription. This table comes from immunoSEQ multiplex PCR, and its TCRdb copy is limited to in-frame clones, with some not included. The sample includes 500,000 to 650,000 clones, approximately 13% of them seen just once. Sequences were obtained from naive CD4+ T cells from blood. The receptor set was obtained from a man aged 25 to 40 with type 1 diabetes.

This clone occurred a few times. The V gene is TRBV7-2, the J gene TRBJ2-5; maybe TRBD2 (7 bases). Germline assignment: CDR1 SGHTA and CDR2 FQGNSA. V lost 5 bases and J lost 8, with 21 bases in between. There are 15 residues in the CDR3. CDR3 sequence reads: CASSPLGGALGTQYF. CDR3 coding DNA: TGTGCCAGCAGCCCCCTAGGGGGGGCCCTGGGTACCCAGTACTTC.

The genes are TRBV29-1 and TRBJ1-1; D perhaps matches TRBD1 (5 bases). The CDR3 totals 12 residues. The V gene lost 4 bases and the J gene lost 11 bases, with 17 bases spanning the gap. CDR1 and CDR2 from the germline V gene are SQVTM and ANQGSEA. The CDR3 sequence is CSVVRDEGPAFF. The CDR3 DNA is TGCAGCGTTGTACGGGACGAAGGACCGGCTTTCTTT.

This clone was found a few times. J is TRBJ2-5 and V is TRBV7-2, with 9 bases lining up with TRBD2. This CDR3 has 16 residues. Unmatched junction bases numbered 8, after V lost 1 base and J lost 5 bases. Germline lookup yields CDR1 SGHTA and CDR2 FQGNSA. CDR3 in DNA: TGTGCCAGCAGCTTAGAAGTGGCGGGGGGGCACGAGACCCAGTACTTC. Its protein product is CASSLEVAGGHETQYF. Supplemented by reference TRBV7-2 and TRBJ2-5, the full variable domain reads GAGVSQSPSNKVTEKGKDVELRCDPISGHTALYWYRQSLGQGLEFLIYFQGNSAPDKSGLPSDRFSAERTGGSVSTLTIQRTQQEDSAVYLCASSLEVAGGHETQYFGPGTRLLVL.

The chain couples TRBV18 to TRBJ1-6; D ambiguous. Per the germline V gene, CDR1 is KGHSH and CDR2 is LQKENI. Trimming removed 3 bases at V and 9 bases at J, with 12 bases between. The CDR3 has 14 residues. Written as DNA, the CDR3 is TGTGCCAGCTCACCTGGGGTGATTGGTTCACCCCTCCACTTT. Protein product: CASSPGVIGSPLHF.

The rearrangement links TRBV11-2 to TRBJ2-6; D gene ambiguous. Trimming shortened V by 1 base and J by 0 bases, and 7 bases separated the two germline ends. Germline CDR1 reads SGHAT; CDR2 reads FQNNGV. The CDR3 length is 16 residues. DNA for the CDR3: TGTGCCAGCAGCTTAGCCGTCAACTCTGGGGCCAACGTCCTGACTTTC. Its translation: CASSLAVNSGANVLTF.

This clone came up a few times. The J gene is TRBJ2-3, the V gene TRBV9, with no clear D. Per germline, CDR1 SGDLS and CDR2 YYNGEE. The CDR3 extends over 15 amino acids. Trimming cost V 3 bases and J 5 bases, with 16 bases left between them. The CDR3 sequence is CASSAALEPIDTQYF. The DNA of the CDR3 is TGTGCCAGCAGCGCCGCCTTAGAGCCCATAGATACGCAGTATTTT.

This clone was found a few times. This chain links TRBV13 with TRBJ2-7, with D possibly TRBD2 on 5 matching bases. Germline loops: CDR1 PRHDT, CDR2 FYEKMQ (reference sequence). The CDR3 length is 16 residues. Between the trimmed V and J ends, which lost 5 bases and 3 bases, there was a span of 20 bases. CDR3 coding DNA: TGTGCCAGCAGCATCGGAGGAGGCTTTAACAACTACGAGCAGTACTTC. This translates into CASSIGGGFNNYEQYF.

In its sample, this clone was seen a few times. The chain is built from TRBV10-3 and TRBJ2-5; the D gene is possibly TRBD2 (6 bases). V was trimmed by 2 bases and J by 5 bases, leaving 15 bases between them. CDR1 is ENHRY and CDR2 is SYGVKD in the germline V gene. This CDR3 spans 15 amino acids. The CDR3 sequence is CAISEAAGNPETQYF. In DNA form, the CDR3 reads TGTGCCATCAGTGAGGCTGCGGGGAATCCGGAGACCCAGTACTTC.

V and J are TRBV6-1 and TRBJ2-1; 15 nucleotides match TRBD2. The V and J ends lost 4 bases and 10 bases, in that order; junction bases with no gene match: 5. CDR1 is MNHNS and CDR2 is SASEGT in the germline V gene. This CDR3 is 15 amino acids long. CDR3 amino acids: CASSGGLAGGEEQFF. The CDR3 DNA sequence: TGTGCCAGCAGTGGAGGACTAGCGGGGGGGGAAGAGCAGTTCTTC.

The CDR3 nucleotides are TGTGCCAGCAGCTTAGCCGGGGAGCAGTTCTTC. As protein: CASSLAGEQFF. The J gene is TRBJ2-1, the V gene TRBV7-2; no reliable D call. This CDR3 has 11 residues. The V end was cut by 0 bases, the J end by 10 bases, with 4 bases between. The germline CDR1 and CDR2 sequences are SGHTA and FQGNSA.

This sequence joins TRBV27 and TRBJ2-3; 8 bases align to TRBD2. V lost 5 bases to trimming and J lost 3 bases; unmatched junction nucleotides: 13. The CDR3 is 17 residues long. Germline V gene lookup returns CDR1 MNHEY and CDR2 SMNVEV (reference sequence). The CDR3 DNA reads TGTGCCAGCAGTACAACCTACGGGGGGGGGTTTACAGATACGCAGTATTTT. Translated, it gives CASSTTYGGGFTDTQYF.

This clone was detected a few times. This CDR3 is CASSQVYSGGNEQFF. The CDR3 bases are TGTGCCAGCAGCCAAGTTTATAGCGGGGGCAATGAGCAGTTCTTC. The genes are TRBV4-2 and TRBJ2-1; 9 positions agree with TRBD2. Unmatched junction bases numbered 4, after V lost 1 base and J lost 6 bases. Germline CDR1 and CDR2: LGHNA and YNFKEQ. The CDR3 spans 15 residues.

The V and J genes are TRBV18 and TRBJ2-5; D is uncertain. The length of the CDR3 is 14 residues. Germline assignment: CDR1 KGHSH and CDR2 LQKENI. V was cut by 2 bases and J by 1 base, with 8 bases left in between. Here the CDR3 reads CASSPGSSQETQYF. In DNA form, the CDR3 reads TGTGCCAGCTCACCAGGCAGTAGCCAAGAGACCCAGTACTTC. The full variable domain, in which reference TRBV18 and TRBJ2-5 provide the parts outside the CDR3, is NAGVMQNPRHLVRRRGQEARLRCSPMKGHSHVYWYRQLPEEGLKFMVYLQKENIIDESGMPKERFSAEFPKEGPSILRIQQVVRGDSAAYFCASSPGSSQETQYFGPGTRLLVL.

The chain combines TRBV7-2 with TRBJ1-2; possibly TRBD1 for D (5 bases). Germline V CDR1 and CDR2: SGHTA, FQGNSA. The CDR3 sequence is 14 residues long. The germline V and J ends were trimmed by 3 bases and 0 bases, with 8 bases remaining between them. The CDR3 sequence is CASSFDSANYGYTF. The CDR3 DNA reads TGTGCCAGCAGCTTCGACAGCGCTAACTATGGCTACACCTTC.

The sample holds a few counts of this clone. In DNA, the CDR3 is TGTGCCAGCAGTGAAACCAACAGGGGCAATGAGCAGTTCTTC. Residues: CASSETNRGNEQFF. The rearrangement uses TRBV25-1 and TRBJ2-1, with 7 bases fitting TRBD1. With 2 bases clipped from V and 6 bases from J, the junction kept 4 bases outside the gene matches. The CDR3 extends over 14 amino acids. Per the germline V gene, CDR1 is MGHDK and CDR2 is SYGVNS. The complete variable domain, with remaining parts taken from reference TRBV25-1 and TRBJ2-1, reads EADIYQTPRYLVIGTGKKITLECSQTMGHDKMYWYQQDPGMELHLIHYSYGVNSTEKGDLSSESTVSRIRTEHFPLTLESARPSHTSQYLCASSETNRGNEQFFGPGTRLTVL.

The table lists this clone with a few counts. V usage is TRBV6-5 and J usage is TRBJ1-5; TRBD1 aligns across 8 bases. CDR3 size: 13 residues. V dropped 2 bases and J dropped 7; count of bases not matched to a gene: 1. Germline CDR1 MNHEY, CDR2 SVGAGI. Here the CDR3 DNA reads TGTGCCAGCAGTTACACAGGGGGGCAGCCCCAGCATTTT. Encoded protein: CASSYTGGQPQHF.

The chain carries TRBV5-1 and TRBJ2-2, with 8 bases matching TRBD2. CDR3 length equals 16 residues. Trimming at V came to 2 bases and at J to 7 bases, leaving 10 bases not matched to a gene. In germline, CDR1 is SGHRS, CDR2 YFSETQ. CDR3 region: CASSFDRVAGSGELFF. Written as DNA, the CDR3 is TGCGCCAGCAGCTTCGATCGAGTAGCGGGGAGCGGGGAGCTGTTTTTT.

This clone turned up a few times. The gene calls are TRBV5-4 and TRBJ2-5; the match to TRBD2 covers 9 bases. Per germline, CDR1 SGHNT and CDR2 YYREEE (reference sequence). The CDR3 consists of 13 residues. The V segment lost 4 bases and the J segment 5 bases; nucleotides outside the gene matches: 3. The CDR3 DNA sequence: TGTGCCAGCAGCCGGACTAGCGAGGAGACCCAGTACTTC. Translated, it gives CASSRTSEETQYF.